One sample yielded the 6 T cell receptor beta chains listed below, sequenced in a study of OX40 agonist ivuxolimab in advanced cancers. This table comes from immunoSEQ multiplex PCR, and its TCRdb copy is limited to in-frame clones, with some not included. The table records tens of thousands of clones, approximately 90% of them present only once. The source material was CD4+ or CD8+ T cells sorted from blood, sampled in a trial of the OX40 agonist ivuxolimab. The receptor source for this set is an adult with an advanced solid tumor such as melanoma, head and neck, liver or kidney cancer.

This rearrangement joins TRBV29-1 to TRBJ1-3; D may be TRBD1 (5 bases). The V gene's germline CDR1 is SQVTM and CDR2 ANQGSEA. The ends were cut back, 7 bases at V and 8 bases at J, with 15 bases in the middle. The CDR3 has 12 residues. The CDR3 DNA follows: TGCAGCGCTAACAAAGGGACGGACACCATATATTTT. Its translation: CSANKGTDTIYF.

The genes are TRBV5-5 and TRBJ2-1, with D unresolved. Germline V gene lookup returns CDR1 SGHKS and CDR2 YYEKEE (reference sequence). V lost 3 bases and J lost 4, with 11 bases in between. The CDR3 extends over 14 amino acids. CDR3: CASSSPGSYNEQFF. The CDR3, as DNA: TGTGCCAGCAGCTCCCCGGGTTCTTACAATGAGCAGTTCTTC.

J is TRBJ2-2 and V is TRBV18, with D possibly called TRBD1 or TRBD2 (5 bases each). V was cut by 3 bases and J by 5 bases, with 13 bases left in between. From germline, CDR1 is KGHSH and CDR2 LQKENI. CDR3 length: 15 residues. The CDR3 DNA follows: TGTGCCAGCTCACCGGGCTCAGGGAGAACCGGGGAGCTGTTTTTT. Its protein is CASSPGSGRTGELFF.

The CDR3 DNA follows: TGTGCCACCACCCCGACAGGGAGGGCTGAAGCTTTCTTT. Translating gives CATTPTGRAEAFF. This chain links TRBV19 with TRBJ1-1; TRBD1 matches 7 bases. CDR3 size: 13 residues. J lost 6 bases, V lost 10 bases, and 11 bases had no gene match. The V gene's germline CDR1 is LNHDA and CDR2 SQIVND (reference sequence).

The rearrangement joins TRBV5-1 to TRBJ2-7, with 7 nucleotides matching TRBD2. Germline CDR1 SGHRS, CDR2 YFSETQ. Trimming cost V 4 bases and J 3 bases; bases outside gene matches: 13. The CDR3 is made up of 16 amino acids. CDR3 residues: CASSNTELATNYEQYF. CDR3 DNA sequence: TGCGCCAGCAGCAATACGGAACTAGCGACCAACTACGAGCAGTACTTC.

The chain combines TRBV2 with TRBJ1-1; D is possibly TRBD1 (5 bases). CDR1 and CDR2 (germline): SNHLY, FYNNEI. This CDR3 comprises 13 residues. Trimming stripped 4 bases from V and 0 bases from J, with 6 bases between. For the CDR3, the DNA is TGTGCCAGCAGTGGGGACGTGAACACTGAAGCTTTCTTT. Its protein product is CASSGDVNTEAFF.